What follows are 14 T cell receptor beta chains derived from one specimen sequenced in a study of control samples from healthy donors and cancer patients. Sequenced by immunoSEQ multiplex PCR; TCRdb stores in-frame clones only, minus some. The sample shows roughly 130,000 clones, around nine tenths of them seen only once. Input material: blood. These TCRs come from a man between 18 and 35 years old in good health.

This chain connects TRBV6-2 or TRBV6-3 to TRBJ2-4; 8 bases line up with TRBD2. Germline V gene sequence: CDR1 MNHEY, CDR2 SVGEGT. V was clipped by 0 bases and J by 1 base; unmatched bases: 5. The CDR3 has 17 residues. The CDR3 DNA reads as TGTGCCAGCAGTTACTCCGGGGGGGCTGTCGCCAAAAACATTCAGTACTTC. Protein sequence: CASSYSGGAVAKNIQYF.

For this clone: An end of the junction does not agree with germline; a read error may underlie this. The J gene is TRBJ2-2, the V gene TRBV24-1, with D maybe TRBD2 (5 bases). Per germline, CDR1 KGHDR and CDR2 SFDVKD. This CDR3 contains 13 residues. The CDR3 reads CATSDVNPGKLFF. CDR3 DNA: TGTGCCACCAGTGATGTAAATCCCGGGAAGCTGTTTTTT.

The CDR3 is CASSLRQGQTQYF. The CDR3 DNA reads TGTGCCAGCAGCTTACGACAGGGACAGACCCAGTACTTC. This chain joins TRBV11-2 and TRBJ2-5; 7 bases are a match to TRBD1. The junction had 3 bases not matched to a gene; V was cut back by 2 bases and J by 6 bases. CDR1 SGHAT and CDR2 FQNNGV come from the germline V gene. The CDR3 is made up of 13 amino acids. Full variable domain (rest looked up from reference TRBV11-2 and TRBJ2-5): EAGVAQSPRYKIIEKRQSVAFWCNPISGHATLYWYQQILGQGPKLLIQFQNNGVVDDSQLPKDRFSAERLKGVDSTLKIQPAKLEDSAVYLCASSLRQGQTQYFGPGTRLLVL.

This rearrangement joins TRBV6-5 to TRBJ2-7; D ambiguous. CDR1 is MNHEY, CDR2 SVGAGI, per germline. The CDR3 consists of 14 residues. Between the trimmed V and J ends, which lost 5 bases and 2 bases, there was a span of 13 bases. The CDR3: CASSQPAQTYEQYV. The CDR3 region has the DNA TGTGCCAGCAGTCAACCGGCCCAGACCTACGAGCAGTACGTC.

A note on this clone: Other DNA sequences from this sample encode an identical CDR3 as well. This chain joins TRBV5-1 and TRBJ2-2; perhaps TRBD1 as D (6 bases). The V and J ends lost 2 bases and 5 bases respectively, with 10 bases between them. The CDR3 length is 14 residues. From germline, CDR1 is SGHRS and CDR2 YFSETQ. DNA for the CDR3: TGCGCCAGCAGCTTAGAAGGGGGAACCGGGGAGCTGTTTTTT. This codes for CASSLEGGTGELFF.

The chain is built from TRBV14 and TRBJ1-3; D is unresolved. Between the trimmed V and J ends, which lost 4 bases and 4 bases, there was a span of 11 bases. Germline lookup yields CDR1 SGHDN and CDR2 FVKESK. The CDR3 consists of 14 residues. The chain's CDR3 is CASSRYSPGNTIYF. CDR3 coding DNA: TGTGCCAGCAGCCGCTATTCCCCAGGAAACACCATATATTTT.

This sequence joins TRBV5-6 and TRBJ2-7; 10 bases map to TRBD2. Unmatched junction bases numbered 4, after V lost 3 bases and J lost 1 base. Germline V gives CDR1 SGHDT, CDR2 YYEEEE. This CDR3 is built from 15 residues. CDR3 DNA: TGTGCCAGCAGCTCACAACTAGCGGGGTCCTACGAGCAGTACGTC. The encoded protein is CASSSQLAGSYEQYV.

The rearrangement joins TRBV5-5 to TRBJ1-3, with D unresolved. V dropped 0 bases and J dropped 0 bases, with 7 bases sitting between them. Germline loops: CDR1 SGHKS, CDR2 YYEKEE (reference sequence). This CDR3 region has 15 residues. In nucleotides, the CDR3 is TGTGCCAGCAGCTTGGATTCGGGCTCTGGAAACACCATATATTTT. Its translation is CASSLDSGSGNTIYF. The whole variable domain, remainder taken from reference TRBV5-5 and TRBJ1-3, is DAGVTQSPTHLIKTRGQQVTLRCSPISGHKSVSWYQQVLGQGPQFIFQYYEKEERGRGNFPDRFSARQFPNYSSELNVNALLLGDSALYLCASSLDSGSGNTIYFGEGSWLTVV.

The chain uses TRBV5-1 and TRBJ2-3; TRBD1 aligns across 9 bases. This CDR3 spans 15 amino acids. V shed 3 bases, J shed 2 bases, and the junction held 4 bases outside the gene matches. Germline-derived CDR1 and CDR2 are SGHRS and YFSETQ. CDR3 sequence reads: CASSSGTGLTDTQYF. In DNA form, the CDR3 reads TGCGCCAGCAGCTCCGGGACAGGGCTCACAGATACGCAGTATTTT.

J is TRBJ2-1 and V is TRBV25-1, with 10 nucleotides matching TRBD2. V lost 4 bases and J lost 0; bases outside the gene matches: 9. This CDR3 has 18 residues. Germline-derived CDR1 and CDR2 are MGHDK and SYGVNS. CDR3 in amino acids: CASSVGAGGPNSYNEQFF. The CDR3 DNA reads TGTGCCAGCAGTGTTGGAGCGGGAGGGCCTAACTCCTACAATGAGCAGTTCTTC.

The rearrangement uses TRBV7-9 and TRBJ2-4; D might be TRBD1 (5 bases). Germline V lookup: CDR1 SEHNR, CDR2 FQNEAQ (reference sequence). V shed 3 bases and J shed 0 bases, with 12 bases lying between them. The CDR3 is made up of 16 amino acids. CDR3 in DNA: TGTGCCAGCAGCTTGGACGCAGGGCTAGCCAAAAACATTCAGTACTTC. This encodes CASSLDAGLAKNIQYF. Full variable domain (missing parts from reference TRBV7-9 and TRBJ2-4): DTGVSQNPRHKITKRGQNVTFRCDPISEHNRLYWYRQTLGQGPEFLTYFQNEAQLEKSRLLSDRFSAERPKGSFSTLEIQRTEQGDSAMYLCASSLDAGLAKNIQYFGAGTRLSVL.

The chain has TRBV2 and TRBJ2-3; TRBD2 matches 8 bases. This CDR3 is built from 16 residues. Germline loops: CDR1 SNHLY, CDR2 FYNNEI. J lost 1 base, V lost 4 bases, and 7 bases had no gene match. The CDR3 spells CASSGAGVVGTDTQYF. CDR3 sequence (DNA): TGTGCCAGCAGTGGAGCGGGAGTAGTGGGCACAGATACGCAGTATTTT.

The V call is TRBV7-9, the J call TRBJ1-4; D perhaps matches TRBD1 (5 bases). CDR1 is SEHNR, CDR2 FQNEAQ, per germline (reference sequence). The CDR3 sequence is 14 residues long. The V end was cut by 3 bases, the J end by 6 bases, with 11 bases between. This CDR3 reads CASSFSRVDEKLFF. The CDR3 DNA is TGTGCCAGCAGCTTTTCCAGGGTGGATGAAAAACTGTTTTTT.

The genes are TRBV27 and TRBJ2-1, with a possible D match to TRBD1 (5 bases). Trimming shortened V by 2 bases and J by 13 bases, and 15 bases separated the two germline ends. The CDR3 covers 13 residues. CDR1 and CDR2 (germline): MNHEY, SMNVEV (reference sequence). In nucleotides, the CDR3 is TGTGCCAGCAGTTTAGGCGAGGACACGATTCAGTTCTTC. Its protein product is CASSLGEDTIQFF.